This T cell receptor beta chain is drawn from a study of Ad26.COV2.S vaccination and SARS-CoV-2 variants (dated by TCRdb to about 2021). In the study overall: Vaccine-arm donors came from COV1001, a multicentre, randomized, double-blind, placebo-controlled phase I-IIa trial of Ad26.COV2.S in healthy adults. Dosing of Ad26.COV2.S was intramuscular, at either 5x10^10 or 1x10^11 viral particles, delivered as one shot or as two shots spaced 56 days apart. Participants in the trial were split at random into five groups of five each, receiving low-dose or high-dose Ad26.COV2.S once or twice, or else placebo on both occasions. Investigators remained blinded to trial group allocation during experiments and outcome assessment. The TCR-sequenced set comprised about 32 samples: some 19 Ad26.COV2.S vaccine recipients, 5 placebo recipients and 8 SARS-CoV-2 convalescent individuals. Sequencing of the TCRbeta repertoire served to evaluate the specificity and breadth of SARS-CoV-2-reactive T cell receptors following Ad26.COV2.S vaccination.

The immunoSEQ Assay was the method used to sequence TCRbeta CDR3 regions. After extraction, genomic DNA underwent amplification by bias-controlled multiplex PCR, followed by high-throughput sequencing. The authors' pipeline ran thus. To quantify the absolute abundance of every unique TCRbeta CDR3 region, sequences were collapsed and filtered. T cell fraction was estimated by normalizing TCRbeta template counts to usable DNA, which was measured by amplifying reference genes present in all nucleated cells. Repertoire TCRs were annotated as SARS-CoV-2-specific when V gene, CDR3 amino acid sequence and J gene were exactly matched to a known reactive TCR set. The reference SARS-CoV-2 TCR set was derived from MIRA and filtered for enrichment in COVID-19-positive ImmuneCODE repertoires, a step that removed public or cross-reactive TCRs. Using the MIRA antigens, annotated TCRs were further analysed by specific ORF or by position within an ORF. Breadth was defined as the number of annotated unique rearrangements divided by the total number of unique productive rearrangements, and depth was defined as the summed frequency of the annotated unique rearrangements. TCR breadth was compared between groups using two-sided Wilcoxon rank-sum tests. TCRdb's version of the immuneACCESS table is confined to in-frame rearrangements and falls short of the full clone set. An unresolved V gene accounts for under half of the shortfall where checked; the remainder is of unknown origin. That table gives V, J and clone size, and the DNA gave D and trimming. The sample has approximately 460,000 clones on record, roughly nine tenths of them singletons. 1.5% to 2% of the sample is held by the ten biggest clonotypes.

V is pared back by 0 bases and J by 4 bases, with 10 bases lying between the germline termini. The CDR3, from cysteine to phenylalanine, totals 15 residues. The entry retains the CDR3 DNA only, 45 bases that are in frame from base 1. Reading the germline V gene gives CDR1 SGHRS and CDR2 YFSETQ. Worth noting for this clone: There is no known antigen for this receptor. Base qualities are not at hand, and no much larger clone is one base apart.

What the work shows at the level of the full study, not this receptor alone: Comparing responses between vaccine doses or regimens was not something the study was powered to do. It was noted by the authors that total T cell responses may have been underestimated by the TCR breadth and depth analyses. Compared with placebo recipients, Ad26.COV2.S recipients showed higher spike-specific TCR breadth (P = 0.0014). Substantial breadth of spike-specific CD8+ and CD4+ T cell responses was reported after vaccination. Vaccine and placebo recipients had comparable non-spike TCR breadth, which fits with the vaccine containing only spike.

The sample's treatment or condition, from its label and the paper: roughly 20 received Ad26.COV2.S at low or high dose, single or two shots; roughly five received placebo; per-sample allocation not given. Repertoires of vaccine and placebo recipients were sequenced from samples taken on day 63 after the first injection. Between 29 July and 7 August 2020, Cohort 1b enrolled 25 adults aged 18-55 years at one site in Boston, USA. Ad26.COV2.S consisted of a replication-incompetent adenovirus type 26 vector by which a prefusion-stabilized SARS-CoV-2 spike protein from the original Wuhan strain was expressed.

The chain joins TRBV5-1 to TRBJ2-2; the D segment cannot be called with confidence. The sequence was obtained from a person aged 18-65 years who received the Ad26.COV2.S COVID-19 vaccine or a placebo. The starting material was peripheral blood, obtained in a trial of Ad26.COV2.S vaccine versus placebo. The DNA sequence is as follows: TGCGCCAGCAGCTTGGCCCCGGATATCACCGGGGAGCTGTTTTTT. Translated, this gives CASSLAPDITGELFF.